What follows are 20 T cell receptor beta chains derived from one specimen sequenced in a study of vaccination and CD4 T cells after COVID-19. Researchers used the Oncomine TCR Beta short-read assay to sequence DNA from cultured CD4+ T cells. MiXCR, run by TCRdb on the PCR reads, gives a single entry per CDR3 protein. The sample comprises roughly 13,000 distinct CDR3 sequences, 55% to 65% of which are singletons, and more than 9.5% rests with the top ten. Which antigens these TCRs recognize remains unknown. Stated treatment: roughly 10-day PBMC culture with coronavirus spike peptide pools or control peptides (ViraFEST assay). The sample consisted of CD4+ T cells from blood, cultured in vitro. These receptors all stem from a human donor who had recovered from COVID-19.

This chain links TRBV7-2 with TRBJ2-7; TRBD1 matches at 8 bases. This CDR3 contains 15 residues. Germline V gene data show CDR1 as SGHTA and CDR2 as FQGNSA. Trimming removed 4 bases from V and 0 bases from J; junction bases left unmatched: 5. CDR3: CASSSRTGSSYEQYF. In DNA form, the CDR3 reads TGTGCCAGCAGCTCCAGGACAGGGAGCTCCTACGAGCAGTACTTC.

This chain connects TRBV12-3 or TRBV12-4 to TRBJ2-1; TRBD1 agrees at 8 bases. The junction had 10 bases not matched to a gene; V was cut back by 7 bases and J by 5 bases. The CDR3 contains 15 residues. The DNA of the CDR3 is TGTGCCAGCACCCTATCGACAGGGGCGAACAATGAGCAGTTCTTC. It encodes CASTLSTGANNEQFF.

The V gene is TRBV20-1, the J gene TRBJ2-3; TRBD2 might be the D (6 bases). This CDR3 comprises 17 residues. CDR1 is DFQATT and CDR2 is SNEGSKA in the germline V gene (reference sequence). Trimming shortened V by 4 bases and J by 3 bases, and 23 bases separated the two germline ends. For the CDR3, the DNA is TGCAGTGCTAAACGTGTCGAGGGAGGCATCGGGACAGATACGCAGTATTTT. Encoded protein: CSAKRVEGGIGTDTQYF.

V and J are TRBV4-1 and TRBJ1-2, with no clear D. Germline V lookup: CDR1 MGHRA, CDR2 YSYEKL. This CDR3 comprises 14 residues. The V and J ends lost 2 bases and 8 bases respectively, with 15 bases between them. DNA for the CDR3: TGCGCCAGCAGCCAAACCGGGCCAATGGCCGGCTACACCTTC. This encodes CASSQTGPMAGYTF.

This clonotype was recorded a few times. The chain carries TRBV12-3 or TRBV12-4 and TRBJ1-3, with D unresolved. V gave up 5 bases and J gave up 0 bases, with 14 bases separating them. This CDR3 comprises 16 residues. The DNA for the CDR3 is TGTGCCAGCAGTGGAGGGATGAGCCGCTCTGGAAACACCATATATTTT. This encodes CASSGGMSRSGNTIYF.

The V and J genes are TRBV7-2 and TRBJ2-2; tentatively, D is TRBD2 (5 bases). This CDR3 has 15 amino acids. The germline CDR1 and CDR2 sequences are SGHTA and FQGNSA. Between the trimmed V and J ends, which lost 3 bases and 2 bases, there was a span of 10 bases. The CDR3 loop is CASSLSGSNTGELFF. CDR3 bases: TGTGCCAGCAGCTTGAGCGGATCTAACACCGGGGAGCTGTTTTTT.

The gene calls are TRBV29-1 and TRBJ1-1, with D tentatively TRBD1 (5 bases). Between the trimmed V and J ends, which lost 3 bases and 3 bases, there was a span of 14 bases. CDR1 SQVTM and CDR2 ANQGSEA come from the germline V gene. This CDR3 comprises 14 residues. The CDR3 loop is CSVDRAGLDTEAFF. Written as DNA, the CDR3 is TGCAGCGTTGATCGGGCAGGGTTGGACACTGAAGCTTTCTTT.

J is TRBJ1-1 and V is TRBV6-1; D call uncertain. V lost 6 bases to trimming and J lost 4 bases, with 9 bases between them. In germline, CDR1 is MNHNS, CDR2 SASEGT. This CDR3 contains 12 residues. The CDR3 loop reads CASSPQSTEAFF. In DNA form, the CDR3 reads TGTGCCAGCAGCCCCCAATCCACTGAAGCTTTCTTT.

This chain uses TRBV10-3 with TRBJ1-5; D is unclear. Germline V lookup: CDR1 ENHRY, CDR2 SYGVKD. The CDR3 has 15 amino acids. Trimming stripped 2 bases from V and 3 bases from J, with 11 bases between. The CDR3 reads CAISEDAQPNQPQHF. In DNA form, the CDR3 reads TGTGCCATCAGTGAGGACGCCCAGCCCAATCAGCCCCAGCATTTT.

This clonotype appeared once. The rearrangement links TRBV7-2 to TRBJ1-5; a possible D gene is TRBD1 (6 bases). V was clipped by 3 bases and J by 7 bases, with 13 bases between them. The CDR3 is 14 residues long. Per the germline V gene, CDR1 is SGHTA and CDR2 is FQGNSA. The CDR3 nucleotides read TGTGCCAGCAGCTTGGGCCAGGGGAGCCAGCCCCAGCATTTT. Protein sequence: CASSLGQGSQPQHF.

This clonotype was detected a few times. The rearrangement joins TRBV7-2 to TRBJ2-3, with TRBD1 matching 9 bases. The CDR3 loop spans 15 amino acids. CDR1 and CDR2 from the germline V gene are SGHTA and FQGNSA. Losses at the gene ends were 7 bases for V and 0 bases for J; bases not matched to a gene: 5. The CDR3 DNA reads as TGTGCCAGCAACTCACAGGGGGCGAGCACAGATACGCAGTATTTT. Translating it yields CASNSQGASTDTQYF.

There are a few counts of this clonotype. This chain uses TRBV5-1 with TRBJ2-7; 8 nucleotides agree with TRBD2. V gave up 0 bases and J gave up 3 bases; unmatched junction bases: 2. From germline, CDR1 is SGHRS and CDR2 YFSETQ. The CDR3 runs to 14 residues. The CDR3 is CASSLGAGGYEQYF. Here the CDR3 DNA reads TGCGCCAGCAGCTTGGGGGCGGGGGGCTACGAGCAGTACTTC.

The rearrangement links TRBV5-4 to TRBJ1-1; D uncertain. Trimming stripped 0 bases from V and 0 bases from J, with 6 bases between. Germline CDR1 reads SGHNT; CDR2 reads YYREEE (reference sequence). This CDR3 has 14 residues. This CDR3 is CASSLEGVNTEAFF. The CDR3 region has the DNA TGTGCCAGCAGCTTGGAGGGCGTGAACACTGAAGCTTTCTTT.

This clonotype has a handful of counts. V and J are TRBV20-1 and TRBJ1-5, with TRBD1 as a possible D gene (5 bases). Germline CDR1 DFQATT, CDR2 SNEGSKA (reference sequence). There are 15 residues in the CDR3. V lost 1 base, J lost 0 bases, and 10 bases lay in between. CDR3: CSARGGSNSNQPQHF. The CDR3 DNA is TGCAGTGCTAGAGGGGGCAGTAATAGCAATCAGCCCCAGCATTTT.

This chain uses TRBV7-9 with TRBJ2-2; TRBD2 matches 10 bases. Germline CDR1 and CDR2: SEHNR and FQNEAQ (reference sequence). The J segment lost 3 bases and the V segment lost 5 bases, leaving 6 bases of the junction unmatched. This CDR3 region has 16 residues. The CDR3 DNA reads TGTGCCAGCAGCCCAACTAGCGGGAAGGACACCGGGGAGCTGTTTTTT. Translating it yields CASSPTSGKDTGELFF. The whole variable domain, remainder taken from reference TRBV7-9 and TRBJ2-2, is DTGVSQNPRHKITKRGQNVTFRCDPISEHNRLYWYRQTLGQGPEFLTYFQNEAQLEKSRLLSDRFSAERPKGSFSTLEIQRTEQGDSAMYLCASSPTSGKDTGELFFGEGSRLTVL.

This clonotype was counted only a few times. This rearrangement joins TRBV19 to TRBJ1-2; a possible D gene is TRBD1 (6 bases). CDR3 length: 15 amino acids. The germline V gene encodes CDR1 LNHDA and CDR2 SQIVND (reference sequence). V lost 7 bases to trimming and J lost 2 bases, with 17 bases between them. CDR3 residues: CASKSSGTTNYGYTF. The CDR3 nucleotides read TGTGCCAGTAAGAGCTCCGGGACAACCAACTATGGCTACACCTTC.

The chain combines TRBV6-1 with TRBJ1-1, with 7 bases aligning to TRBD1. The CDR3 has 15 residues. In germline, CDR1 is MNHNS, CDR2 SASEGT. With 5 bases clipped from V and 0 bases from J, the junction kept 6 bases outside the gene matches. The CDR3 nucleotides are TGTGCCAGCAGTCAGCGACAGGGCCTGAACACTGAAGCTTTCTTT. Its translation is CASSQRQGLNTEAFF.

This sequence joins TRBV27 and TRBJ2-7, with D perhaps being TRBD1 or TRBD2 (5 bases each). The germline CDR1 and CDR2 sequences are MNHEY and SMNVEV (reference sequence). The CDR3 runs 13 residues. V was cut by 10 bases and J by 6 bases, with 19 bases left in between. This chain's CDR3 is CATGHPFPGEQYF. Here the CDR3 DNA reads TGTGCCACGGGGCACCCCTTCCCGGGCGAGCAGTACTTC.

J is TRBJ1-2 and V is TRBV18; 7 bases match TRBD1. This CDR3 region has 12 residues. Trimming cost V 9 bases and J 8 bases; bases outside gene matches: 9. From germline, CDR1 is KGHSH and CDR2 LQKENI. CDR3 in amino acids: CASLGDRWGYTF. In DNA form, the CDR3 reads TGTGCCAGTCTGGGGGACAGATGGGGCTACACCTTC. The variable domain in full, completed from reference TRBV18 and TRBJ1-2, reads NAGVMQNPRHLVRRRGQEARLRCSPMKGHSHVYWYRQLPEEGLKFMVYLQKENIIDESGMPKERFSAEFPKEGPSILRIQQVVRGDSAAYFCASLGDRWGYTFGSGTRLTVV.

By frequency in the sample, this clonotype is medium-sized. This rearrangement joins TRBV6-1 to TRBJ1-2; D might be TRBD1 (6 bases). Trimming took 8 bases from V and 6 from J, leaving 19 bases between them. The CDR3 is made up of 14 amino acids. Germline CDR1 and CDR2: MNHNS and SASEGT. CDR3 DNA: TGTGCCAGCTCCACCCTGCTGACAGGCGATGGCTACACCTTC. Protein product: CASSTLLTGDGYTF.